The entry below gives a single TCR beta chain sequence along with its context. Its matching antigen is unknown. TCRdb's table, derived via immunoSEQ multiplex PCR, lists solely in-frame clones and lacks some. Here the sample spans about 28,000 clones, more than 65% being singletons. This sample stems from a study of OX40 agonist ivuxolimab in advanced cancers. Study-wide results and limits: CD8+ T cells (on average) carried more expanded clones than CD4+ T cells. Among the lowest peripheral clonal expansion occurred in 0.1-3.0 mg/kg partial responders.

This sequence was found in an adult with an advanced solid tumor such as melanoma, head and neck, liver or kidney cancer. This specimen consisted of CD4+ or CD8+ T cells sorted from blood, obtained in a trial of the OX40 agonist ivuxolimab.

CDR3 nucleotide sequence: TGTGCCAGCAGCTTGGAACTAGCGGGCTACAATGAGCAGTTCTTC. This encodes CASSLELAGYNEQFF. V gene TRBV13 combines with J gene TRBJ2-1, with 9 bases that match TRBD2. Germline assignment: CDR1 PRHDT and CDR2 FYEKMQ (reference sequence). V lost 3 bases, J lost 3 bases, and 3 bases stayed unmatched. The CDR3 contains 15 residues.